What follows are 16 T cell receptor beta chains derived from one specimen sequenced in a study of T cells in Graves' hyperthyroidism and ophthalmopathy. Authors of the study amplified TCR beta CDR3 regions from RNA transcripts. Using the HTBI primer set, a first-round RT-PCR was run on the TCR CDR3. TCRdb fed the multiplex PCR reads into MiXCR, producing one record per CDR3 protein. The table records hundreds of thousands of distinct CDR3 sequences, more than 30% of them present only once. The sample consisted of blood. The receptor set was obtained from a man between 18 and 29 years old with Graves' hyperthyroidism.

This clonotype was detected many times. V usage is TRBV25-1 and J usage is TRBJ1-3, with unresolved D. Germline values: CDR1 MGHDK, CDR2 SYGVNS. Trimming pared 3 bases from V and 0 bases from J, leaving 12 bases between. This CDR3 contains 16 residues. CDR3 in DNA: TGTGCCAGCAGTGATTCGTTCAGAGTCTCTGGAAACACCATATATTTT. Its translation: CASSDSFRVSGNTIYF.

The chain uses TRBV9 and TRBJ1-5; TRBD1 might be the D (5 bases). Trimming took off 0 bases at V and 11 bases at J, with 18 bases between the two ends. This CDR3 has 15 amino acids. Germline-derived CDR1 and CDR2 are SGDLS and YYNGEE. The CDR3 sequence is CASSVDGGEGYTQHF. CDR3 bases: TGTGCCAGCAGCGTAGACGGGGGTGAGGGTTATACCCAGCATTTT.

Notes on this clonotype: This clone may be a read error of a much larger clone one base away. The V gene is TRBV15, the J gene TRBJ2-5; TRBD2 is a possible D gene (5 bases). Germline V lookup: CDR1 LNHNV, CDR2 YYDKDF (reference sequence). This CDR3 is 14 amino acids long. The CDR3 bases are TGTGACACCAGCAGAGGGTTTCTTCAAGAGACCCAGTACTTC. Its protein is CDTSRGFLQETQYF.

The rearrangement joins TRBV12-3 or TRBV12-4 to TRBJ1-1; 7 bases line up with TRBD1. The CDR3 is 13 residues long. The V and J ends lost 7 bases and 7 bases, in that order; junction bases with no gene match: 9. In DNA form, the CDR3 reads TGTGCCAGCACCCCTACAGGGGTAGATGAAGCTTTCTTT. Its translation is CASTPTGVDEAFF.

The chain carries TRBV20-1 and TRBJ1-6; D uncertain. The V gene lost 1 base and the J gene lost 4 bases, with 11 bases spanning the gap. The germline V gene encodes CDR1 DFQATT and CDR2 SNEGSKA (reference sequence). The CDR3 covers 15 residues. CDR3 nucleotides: TGCAGTGCTAGAGGAGCGGCGGGGTATAATTCACCCCTCCACTTT. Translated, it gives CSARGAAGYNSPLHF.

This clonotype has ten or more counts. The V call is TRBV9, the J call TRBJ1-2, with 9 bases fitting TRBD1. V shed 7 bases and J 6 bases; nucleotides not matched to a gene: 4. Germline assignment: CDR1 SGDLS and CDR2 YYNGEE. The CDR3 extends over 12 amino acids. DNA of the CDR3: TGTGCCAGCGCCGGGACAGGGCATGGCTACACCTTC. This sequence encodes CASAGTGHGYTF.

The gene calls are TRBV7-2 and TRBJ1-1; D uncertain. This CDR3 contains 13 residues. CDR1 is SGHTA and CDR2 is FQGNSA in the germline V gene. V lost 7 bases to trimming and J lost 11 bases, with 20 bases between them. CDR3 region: CASTLTLKDRAFF. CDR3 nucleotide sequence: TGTGCCAGCACCCTGACCCTTAAGGATAGGGCTTTCTTT.

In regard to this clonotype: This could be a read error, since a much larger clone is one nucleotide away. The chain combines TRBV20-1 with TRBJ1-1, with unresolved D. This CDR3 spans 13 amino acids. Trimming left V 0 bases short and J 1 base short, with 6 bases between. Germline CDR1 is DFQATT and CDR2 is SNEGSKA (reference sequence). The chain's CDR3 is CSAREWRNTEAFF. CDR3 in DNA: TGCAGTGCTAGAGAGTGGAGGAACACTGAAGCTTTCTTT.

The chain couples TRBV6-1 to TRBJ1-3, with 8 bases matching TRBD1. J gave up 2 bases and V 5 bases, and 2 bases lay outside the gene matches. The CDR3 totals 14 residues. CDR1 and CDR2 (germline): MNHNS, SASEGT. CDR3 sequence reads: CASSWGQAGNTIYF. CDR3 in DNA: TGTGCCAGCAGTTGGGGACAGGCTGGAAACACCATATATTTT.

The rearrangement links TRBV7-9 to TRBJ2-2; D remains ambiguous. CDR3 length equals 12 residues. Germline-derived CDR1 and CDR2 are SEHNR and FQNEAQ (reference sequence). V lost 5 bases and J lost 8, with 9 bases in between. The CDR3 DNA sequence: TGTGCCAGCAGCGATGCGTTGGGGGAGCTGTTTTTT. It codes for CASSDALGELFF.

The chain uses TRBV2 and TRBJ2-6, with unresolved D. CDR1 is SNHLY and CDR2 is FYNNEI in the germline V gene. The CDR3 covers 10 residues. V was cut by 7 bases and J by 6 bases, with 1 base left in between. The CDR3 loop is CASKANVLTF. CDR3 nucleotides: TGTGCCAGCAAGGCCAACGTCCTGACTTTC.

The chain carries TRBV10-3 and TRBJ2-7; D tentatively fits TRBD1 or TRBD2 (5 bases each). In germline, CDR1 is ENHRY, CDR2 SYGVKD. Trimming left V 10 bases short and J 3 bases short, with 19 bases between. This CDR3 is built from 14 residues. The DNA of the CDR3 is TGTGCCAGCACCCGAGGGACCGGCCACTACGAGCAGTACTTC. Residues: CASTRGTGHYEQYF.

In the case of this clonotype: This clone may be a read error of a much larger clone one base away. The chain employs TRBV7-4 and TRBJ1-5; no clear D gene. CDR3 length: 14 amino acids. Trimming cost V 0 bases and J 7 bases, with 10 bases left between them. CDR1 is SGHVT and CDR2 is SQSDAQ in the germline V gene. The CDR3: CASSLAFRNQPQHF. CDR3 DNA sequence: TGTGCCAGCAGCTTAGCGTTCAGGAACCAGCCCCAGCATTTT.

The DNA for the CDR3 is TGTGCCAGCAGTGAGGACAGGTCGGACAATCAGCCCCAGCATTTT. Its protein is CASSEDRSDNQPQHF. The chain couples TRBV2 to TRBJ1-5, with TRBD1 identical over 7 bases. The V gene end was trimmed by 3 bases and the J gene end by 3 bases; junction bases not matched to a gene: 5. Germline CDR1 is SNHLY and CDR2 is FYNNEI. The CDR3 contains 15 residues.

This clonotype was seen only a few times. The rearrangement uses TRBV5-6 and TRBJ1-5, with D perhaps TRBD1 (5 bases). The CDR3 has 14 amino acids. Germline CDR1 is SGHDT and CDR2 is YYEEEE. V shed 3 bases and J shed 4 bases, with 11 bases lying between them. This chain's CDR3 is CASSSGIGNQPQHF. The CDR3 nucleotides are TGTGCCAGCAGCTCAGGGATCGGAAATCAGCCCCAGCATTTT.

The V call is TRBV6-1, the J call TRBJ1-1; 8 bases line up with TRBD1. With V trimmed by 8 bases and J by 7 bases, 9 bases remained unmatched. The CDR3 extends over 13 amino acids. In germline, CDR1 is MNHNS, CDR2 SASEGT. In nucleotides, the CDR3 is TGTGCCAGCTCGGACAGGGTCACCTTTGAAGCTTTCTTT. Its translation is CASSDRVTFEAFF.